The rows below give T cell receptor beta chains drawn from one sample of a study of cytomegalovirus exposure and HLA in healthy donors. Repertoires were generated with immunoSEQ multiplex PCR, while TCRdb's copy carries only in-frame clones and drops some. The data contain approximately 100,000 clones, approximately 80% of them singletons. The sample comprised PBMCs. The receptors derive from a middle-aged man in good health and CMV-seropositive. Each CDR3 is given with its conserved first and last residue. Each record gives: D gene, V gene, J gene, CDR3 protein. The D gene is left open where the match is weak.

d_gene: TRBD1
v_gene: TRBV9
j_gene: TRBJ2-5
CDR3aa: CASSVSTGGKQETQYF

d_gene: .
v_gene: TRBV5-8
j_gene: TRBJ2-2
CDR3aa: CASSRNWATGELFF

d_gene: TRBD1
v_gene: TRBV5-1
j_gene: TRBJ1-1
CDR3aa: CASSFTYTGVNTEAFF

d_gene: TRBD2
v_gene: TRBV9
j_gene: TRBJ2-1
CDR3aa: CASSVELAGYNEQFF

d_gene: .
v_gene: TRBV28
j_gene: TRBJ1-6
CDR3aa: CASSFLGGYNSPLHF

d_gene: TRBD1
v_gene: TRBV7-2
j_gene: TRBJ1-1
CDR3aa: CASRNGTGMWAFF

d_gene: .
v_gene: TRBV5-4
j_gene: TRBJ2-5
CDR3aa: CASSHSGPQETQYF

d_gene: TRBD1
v_gene: TRBV29-1
j_gene: TRBJ2-3
CDR3aa: CSVTGGPDTQYF

d_gene: TRBD1
v_gene: TRBV27
j_gene: TRBJ1-1
CDR3aa: CASSYRGVGTEAFF

d_gene: TRBD1
v_gene: TRBV18
j_gene: TRBJ2-5
CDR3aa: CASSPQGQRTETQYF

d_gene: TRBD1
v_gene: TRBV28
j_gene: TRBJ1-5
CDR3aa: CASSLQGAGGQPQHF

d_gene: TRBD1
v_gene: TRBV4-3
j_gene: TRBJ2-3
CDR3aa: CASSQDRRDRGTDTQYF

d_gene: .
v_gene: TRBV28
j_gene: TRBJ1-2
CDR3aa: CASSFGRTNYGYTF

d_gene: .
v_gene: TRBV28
j_gene: TRBJ2-5
CDR3aa: CASITGGQETQYF

d_gene: .
v_gene: TRBV6-5
j_gene: TRBJ1-1
CDR3aa: CASTAEGGTEAFF